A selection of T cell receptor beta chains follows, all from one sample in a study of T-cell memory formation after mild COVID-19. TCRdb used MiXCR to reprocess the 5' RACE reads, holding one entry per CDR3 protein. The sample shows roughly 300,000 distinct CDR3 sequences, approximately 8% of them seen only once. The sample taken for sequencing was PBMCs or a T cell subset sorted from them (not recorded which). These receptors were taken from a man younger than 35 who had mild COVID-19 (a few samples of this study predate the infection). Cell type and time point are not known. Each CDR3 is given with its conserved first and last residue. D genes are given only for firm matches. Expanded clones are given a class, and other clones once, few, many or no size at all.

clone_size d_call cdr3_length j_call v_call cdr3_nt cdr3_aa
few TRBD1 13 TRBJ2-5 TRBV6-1 TGTGCCACCAGGACAGGGGCCCAAGAGACCCAGTACTTC CATRTGAQETQYF
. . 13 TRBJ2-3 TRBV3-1 TGTGCCAGCAGCCGGGTCAGGGCAGATACGCAGTATTTT CASSRVRADTQYF
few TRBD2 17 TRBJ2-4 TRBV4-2 TGTGCCAGCAGCCAAGTTGCGGGGGGGCTAACCAAAAACATTCAGTACTTC CASSQVAGGLTKNIQYF
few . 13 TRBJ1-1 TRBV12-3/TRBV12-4 TGTGCCAGCAGTTTAACGGCGGACACTGAAGCTTTCTTT CASSLTADTEAFF
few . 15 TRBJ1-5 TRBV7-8 TGTGCCAGCAGCTTAGTAGCCGGAGACAATCAGCCCCAGCATTTT CASSLVAGDNQPQHF
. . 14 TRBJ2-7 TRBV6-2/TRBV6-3 TGTGCCAGCAGTTACTCGGCAGCTACCTACGAGCAGTACTTC CASSYSAATYEQYF
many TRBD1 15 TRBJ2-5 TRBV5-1 TGCGCCAGCAGCTCCGGGACAGGGGTTTCGGAGACCCAGTACTTC CASSSGTGVSETQYF
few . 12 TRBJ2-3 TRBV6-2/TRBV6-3 TGTGCCAGCCAGGACAGCACAGATACGCAGTATTTT CASQDSTDTQYF
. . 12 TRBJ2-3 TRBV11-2 TGTGCCAGCAGCTTTTCCCGCGATACGCAGTATTTT CASSFSRDTQYF
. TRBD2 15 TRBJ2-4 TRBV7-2 TGTGCCAGCAGCTTAGTAGCGGGGGCTGGAGACATTCAGTACTTC CASSLVAGAGDIQYF
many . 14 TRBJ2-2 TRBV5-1 TGCGCCAGCAGCTTGGGACCCCTAACCGGGGAGCTGTTTTTT CASSLGPLTGELFF
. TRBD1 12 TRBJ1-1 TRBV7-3 TGTGCCAGCGGGACAGGGGCCGATGAAGCTTTCTTT CASGTGADEAFF
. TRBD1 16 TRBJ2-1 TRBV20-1 TGCAGTGCTAGAGATGCTGGGACAGGGGAACACAATGAGCAGTTCTTC CSARDAGTGEHNEQFF
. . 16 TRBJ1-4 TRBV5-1 TGCGCCAGCAGCTTGGGCCCGGCAGCAACTAATGAAAAACTGTTTTTT CASSLGPAATNEKLFF
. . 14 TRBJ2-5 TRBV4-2 TGTGCCAGCAGCCACGGGACTGGAGGAGAGACCCAGTACTTC CASSHGTGGETQYF
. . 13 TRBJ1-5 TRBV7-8 TGTGCCAGCAGCTCGCGTACCAATCAGCCCCAGCATTTT CASSSRTNQPQHF
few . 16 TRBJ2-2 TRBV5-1 TGCGCCAGCAGCCGTTCATTGTGGGGGCGTCCCGGGGAGCTGTTTTTT CASSRSLWGRPGELFF
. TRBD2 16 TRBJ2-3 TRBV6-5 TGTGCCAGCAGTTCCCGAACTAGCGGGGGGTCAGATACGCAGTATTTT CASSSRTSGGSDTQYF
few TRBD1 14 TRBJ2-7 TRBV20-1 TGCAGTGCTAGAGATAGGGACAGCTACTACGAGCAGTACTTC CSARDRDSYYEQYF
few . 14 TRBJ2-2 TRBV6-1 TGTGCCAGCAGTGAAAGGTGGACCACCGGGGAGCTGTTTTTT CASSERWTTGELFF
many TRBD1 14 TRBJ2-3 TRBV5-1 TGCGCCAGCCGCCTGGACAGGGCGAGAGATACGCAGTATTTT CASRLDRARDTQYF
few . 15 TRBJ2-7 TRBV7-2 TGTGCCAGCAGCTTGTCCGCCGGGGCGGGGTACGAGCAGTACTTC CASSLSAGAGYEQYF
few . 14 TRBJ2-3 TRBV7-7 TGTGCTAGCAGCGTTGGAGGGCTTGGAGATACGCAGTATTTT CASSVGGLGDTQYF
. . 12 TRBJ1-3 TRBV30 TGTGCCTGGAGTGTATTTGGGTACACCATATATTTT CAWSVFGYTIYF
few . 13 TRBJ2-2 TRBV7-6 TGTGCCAGCAGCTTAGCCCCCAGCGGGGAGCTGTTTTTT CASSLAPSGELFF
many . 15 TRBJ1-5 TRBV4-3 TGCGCCAGCAGCCAAGGACAGGCGGGGAACCAGCCCCAGCATTTT CASSQGQAGNQPQHF
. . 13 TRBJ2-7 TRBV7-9 TGTGCCAGCAGCTGGGGGGCCTCCTACGAGCAGTACTTC CASSWGASYEQYF
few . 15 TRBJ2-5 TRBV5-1 TGCGCCAGCAGATATCGAGGTGATGGGCAAGAGACCCAGTACTTC CASRYRGDGQETQYF
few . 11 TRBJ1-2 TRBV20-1 TGCAGTGTTCGGACAGTCTATGGCTACACCTTC CSVRTVYGYTF
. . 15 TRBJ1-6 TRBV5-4 TGTGCCAGCAGCCTGGATCAGGGTTCCCATTCACCCCTCCACTTT CASSLDQGSHSPLHF
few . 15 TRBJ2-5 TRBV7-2 TGTGCCAGCAGCTTAGTACAGGATTCCAGGGAGACCCAGTACTTC CASSLVQDSRETQYF
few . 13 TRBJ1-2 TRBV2 TGTGCCAGCAGAACAGGGACTGACTATGGCTACACCTTC CASRTGTDYGYTF
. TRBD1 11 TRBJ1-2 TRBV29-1 TGCAGCGTTGTCGCAGGGGGCGGCTACACCTTC CSVVAGGGYTF
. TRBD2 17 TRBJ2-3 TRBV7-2 TGTGCCAGCAGCCGACAGCTAGCGGGGGGGCGCACAGATACGCAGTATTTT CASSRQLAGGRTDTQYF
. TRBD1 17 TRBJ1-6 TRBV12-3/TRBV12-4 TGTGCCAGCAGTATACTGACAGGGGGCGCTTATAATTCACCCCTCCACTTT CASSILTGGAYNSPLHF
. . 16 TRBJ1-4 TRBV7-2 TGTGCCAGCAGCTTAGGACTGTTAACTTTTGATGAAAAACTGTTTTTT CASSLGLLTFDEKLFF
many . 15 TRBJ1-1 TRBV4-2 TGTGCCAGCAGCCCCAGCTGGGGGGCTTGGACTGAAGCTTTCTTT CASSPSWGAWTEAFF
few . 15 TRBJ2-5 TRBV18 TGTGCCAGCTCACCAGGCGCAGGGGACCAAGAGACCCAGTACTTC CASSPGAGDQETQYF
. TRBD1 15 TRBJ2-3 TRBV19 TGTGCCACCGCGAACAGGGGAAGGGCCGCAGATACGCAGTATTTT CATANRGRAADTQYF
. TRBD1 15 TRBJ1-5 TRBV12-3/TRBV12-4 TGTGCCAGCAGTCCCCGGGACAGAAGCAATCAGCCCCAGCATTTT CASSPRDRSNQPQHF
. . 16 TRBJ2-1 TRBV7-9 TGTGCCAGCAGCTTATTACCCAACGGAGGGGGCGATGAGCAGTTCTTC CASSLLPNGGGDEQFF
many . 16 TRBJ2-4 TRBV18 TGTGCCAGCTCACCAATGGCAGGGGAATATGGAAACATTCAGTACTTC CASSPMAGEYGNIQYF